A single TCR beta chain is shown here with its context. Trimming removed 7 bases at V and 4 bases at J, with 8 bases between. CDR1 and CDR2 from the germline V gene are LNHDA and SQIVND (reference sequence). The length of the CDR3 is 12 residues. Original data processing: The assay estimated nucleated cells by amplifying reference gene primers. Here immunoSEQ multiplex PCR was the method, and the copy in TCRdb shows in-frame clones only, minus some. V and J calls plus clone size are reproduced from that table; the DNA served to infer D and trimming. In the table there are 300,000 or so clones, around 86% of which are singletons. This sample was taken from a study of blood T cell repertoires in COVID-19. About the study: Sample material is recorded as cDNA or gDNA derived from T cells, B-cell-depleted T cells, or PBMCs.

The chain couples TRBV19 to TRBJ1-5; D not resolved. The sequence was collected from a man between 45 and 60 years old with active or convalescent COVID-19. Sequencing used peripheral blood. In DNA, the CDR3 is TGTGCCAGTAATACATGGAATCAGCCCCAGCATTTT. Its protein is CASNTWNQPQHF.